Each of the 15 T cell receptor beta chains below was sequenced from the same sample in a study of blood T cell repertoires in COVID-19. Assay used: immunoSEQ multiplex PCR; TCRdb lists only in-frame clones, some missing. The sample shows 120,000 to 150,000 clones, 80% to 90% of them seen only once. Sequencing was done on a sample of peripheral blood. The receptors shown here come from a man between 60 and 70 years old with active or convalescent COVID-19.

This chain links TRBV27 with TRBJ1-6, with 7 bases fitting TRBD1. V shed 8 bases, J shed 7 bases, and the junction held 2 bases outside the gene matches. The CDR3 length is 12 residues. Germline V lookup: CDR1 MNHEY, CDR2 SMNVEV (reference sequence). This CDR3 is CASRQGNSPLHF. DNA for the CDR3: TGTGCCAGCCGACAGGGAAATTCACCCCTCCACTTT.

This clone was seen just once. The chain combines TRBV24-1 with TRBJ2-5; D might be TRBD2 (6 bases). The CDR3 consists of 13 residues. V was cut by 7 bases and J by 3 bases, with 11 bases left in between. CDR1 and CDR2 from the germline V gene are KGHDR and SFDVKD. The chain's CDR3 is CATSAGGKETQYF. CDR3 coding DNA: TGTGCCACCAGCGCCGGGGGTAAAGAGACCCAGTACTTC.

The chain uses TRBV28 and TRBJ1-5; TRBD1 aligns across 7 bases. Trimming removed 3 bases from V and 0 bases from J; junction bases left unmatched: 5. Germline V CDR1 and CDR2: MDHEN, SYDVKM. This CDR3 has 16 amino acids. The CDR3 DNA reads TGTGCCAGCAGTTTTGACAGGGCCTATAGCAATCAGCCCCAGCATTTT. This encodes CASSFDRAYSNQPQHF.

The CDR3 sequence is CASSLAGVGEKLFF. The CDR3 bases are TGTGCCAGCAGTTTAGCAGGGGTCGGGGAAAAACTGTTTTTT. The chain employs TRBV27 and TRBJ1-4; D may be TRBD1 (6 bases). CDR1 and CDR2 (germline): MNHEY, SMNVEV (reference sequence). Trimming left V 2 bases short and J 8 bases short, with 12 bases between. The CDR3 runs 14 residues.

The chain has TRBV6-2 or TRBV6-3 and TRBJ2-1, with 14 bases lining up with TRBD2. V shed 6 bases, J shed 5 bases, and the junction held 6 bases outside the gene matches. From germline, CDR1 is MNHEY and CDR2 SVGEGT. This CDR3 has 16 residues. The CDR3 sequence is CASRPPGLAGDNEQFF. The DNA for the CDR3 is TGTGCCAGCAGACCTCCGGGACTAGCGGGAGACAATGAGCAGTTCTTC.

There are a few counts of this clone. The genes are TRBV5-1 and TRBJ2-3; TRBD1 matches 10 bases. V gave up 2 bases and J gave up 6 bases; unmatched junction bases: 3. The germline V gene has CDR1 SGHRS and CDR2 YFSETQ. This CDR3 spans 14 amino acids. This CDR3 reads CASSFGTGEDTQYF. The DNA of the CDR3 is TGCGCCAGCAGCTTCGGGACAGGGGAGGATACGCAGTATTTT.

The chain links TRBV7-8 to TRBJ2-2; 9 bases are a match to TRBD2. Germline lookup yields CDR1 SGHVS and CDR2 FQNEAQ. The ends lost 2 bases at V and 7 bases at J; junction bases unmatched: 8. The CDR3 runs to 16 residues. The CDR3, as DNA: TGTGCCAGCAGCTTATGGGGACTAGCAGGGCACGGGGAGCTGTTTTTT. Translation gives CASSLWGLAGHGELFF.

V usage is TRBV19 and J usage is TRBJ2-7, with 9 bases matching TRBD2. This CDR3 is 17 amino acids long. Trimming cost V 1 base and J 6 bases; bases outside gene matches: 13. Germline loops: CDR1 LNHDA, CDR2 SQIVND (reference sequence). CDR3 amino acids: CASSIAAGGPQSAEQYF. In DNA, the CDR3 is TGTGCCAGTAGTATAGCGGCGGGAGGGCCGCAATCGGCCGAGCAGTACTTC.

This rearrangement joins TRBV6-2 or TRBV6-3 to TRBJ2-7; 8 bases fit TRBD1. V was pared by 6 bases and J by 2 bases, with 6 bases of the junction left unmatched. The germline gives CDR1 MNHEY, CDR2 SVGEGT. CDR3 length: 14 amino acids. The CDR3, as DNA: TGTGCCAGCAGCGACAGGGGACCCACCTACGAGCAGTACTTC. Encoded protein: CASSDRGPTYEQYF.

J is TRBJ2-7 and V is TRBV10-2; 11 bases line up with TRBD2. CDR1 is WSHSY and CDR2 is SAAADI in the germline V gene. V shed 2 bases, J shed 4 bases, and the junction held 4 bases outside the gene matches. The CDR3 has 15 amino acids. CDR3 amino acids: CASSETSGRQYEQYF. In DNA, the CDR3 is TGCGCCAGCAGTGAGACTAGCGGGAGACAATACGAGCAGTACTTC.

This clone came up a few times. CDR3 bases: TGTGCCAGCAGCTTGTTGGGAGGACAGGGAGGACGCGAGCAGTACTTC. It codes for CASSLLGGQGGREQYF. The chain recombines TRBV5-6 with TRBJ2-7; 8 bases are shared with TRBD1. Trimming took 1 base from V and 6 from J; bases not matched to a gene: 12. Germline V CDR1 and CDR2: SGHDT, YYEEEE. This CDR3 has 16 residues. Full variable domain (missing parts from reference TRBV5-6 and TRBJ2-7): DAGVTQSPTHLIKTRGQQVTLRCSPKSGHDTVSWYQQALGQGPQFIFQYYEEEERQRGNFPDRFSGHQFPNYSSELNVNALLLGDSALYLCASSLLGGQGGREQYFGPGTRLTVT.

This chain joins TRBV9 and TRBJ1-3; D is unresolved. V was cut by 4 bases and J by 4 bases, with 21 bases left in between. Germline lookup yields CDR1 SGDLS and CDR2 YYNGEE. The CDR3 has 17 residues. The CDR3 region is CASSPNMMWTGGNTIYF. The DNA for the CDR3 is TGTGCCAGCAGCCCTAACATGATGTGGACGGGAGGAAACACCATATATTTT. Looking up the rest from reference TRBV9 and TRBJ1-3 gives the full variable domain: DSGVTQTPKHLITATGQRVTLRCSPRSGDLSVYWYQQSLDQGLQFLIQYYNGEERAKGNILERFSAQQFPDLHSELNLSSLELGDSALYFCASSPNMMWTGGNTIYFGEGSWLTVV.

The chain couples TRBV5-4 to TRBJ2-1, with 7 bases matching TRBD2. The length of the CDR3 is 16 residues. The trim removed 1 base at V and 4 bases at J, leaving 8 bases unmatched. In germline, CDR1 is SGHNT, CDR2 YYREEE (reference sequence). CDR3 DNA sequence: TGTGCCAGCAGCTTGAGTTCCAGCGGGGCGTACAATGAGCAGTTCTTC. Translating gives CASSLSSSGAYNEQFF.

The chain is built from TRBV18 and TRBJ2-3; D ambiguous. The CDR3 is made up of 16 amino acids. Germline V gene lookup returns CDR1 KGHSH and CDR2 LQKENI. V lost 0 bases and J 2 bases, leaving 12 bases between the germline ends. The CDR3 DNA reads TGTGCCAGCTCACCACCTTCAAGCCGCCCCACAGATACGCAGTATTTT. Its protein product is CASSPPSSRPTDTQYF.

The chain is built from TRBV6-5 and TRBJ2-2; 9 bases match TRBD2. This CDR3 comprises 16 residues. The V segment lost 4 bases and the J segment 5 bases; nucleotides outside the gene matches: 8. CDR1 and CDR2 (germline): MNHEY, SVGAGI. The CDR3 bases are TGTGCCAGCAGTTTCTCAGCGGGAGGAGGAACCGGGGAGCTGTTTTTT. Amino acids: CASSFSAGGGTGELFF.